The 32 T cell receptor beta chains presented below share a single source sample, sequenced in a study of early T cells in non-severe SARS-CoV-2 infection. One entry per CDR3 protein, called by TCRdb with MiXCR from the 5' RACE reads. The sample has tens of thousands of distinct CDR3 sequences; about 9.1% are singletons. The sample taken for sequencing was whole blood. The receptors come from an adult who was a healthcare worker with PCR-confirmed SARS-CoV-2 infection or an uninfected control (not recorded which).

This clonotype was seen ten or more times. The V gene is TRBV3-1, the J gene TRBJ2-5; perhaps D is TRBD1 or TRBD2 (5 bases each). Germline loops: CDR1 LGHDT, CDR2 YNNKEL (reference sequence). The CDR3 has 14 amino acids. V gave up 0 bases and J gave up 2 bases, with 7 bases separating them. The CDR3 bases are TGTGCCAGCAGCCAAGACGAGGGGCAAGAGACCCAGTACTTC. Translated: CASSQDEGQETQYF.

There are many counts of this clonotype. The rearrangement joins TRBV30 to TRBJ2-2, with D perhaps TRBD1 or TRBD2 (5 bases each). This CDR3 region has 14 residues. CDR1 GTSNPN and CDR2 SVGIG come from the germline V gene (reference sequence). V was shortened by 4 bases and J by 7 bases, with 16 bases between the two germline ends. CDR3 in DNA: TGTGCCTGGAATTCCGGGACCGAGCTCGGGGAGCTGTTTTTT. It specifies CAWNSGTELGELFF. Looking up the rest from reference TRBV30 and TRBJ2-2 gives the full variable domain: SQTIHQWPATLVQPVGSPLSLECTVEGTSNPNLYWYRQAAGRGLQLLFYSVGIGQISSEVPQNLSASRPQDRQFILSSKKLLLSDSGFYLCAWNSGTELGELFFGEGSRLTVL.

Ten or more counts support this clonotype. V gene TRBV2 combines with J gene TRBJ1-1, with unresolved D. The CDR3 length is 13 residues. V lost 8 bases and J 0 bases, leaving 10 bases between the germline ends. CDR1 SNHLY and CDR2 FYNNEI come from the germline V gene. The CDR3 protein is CASGEEMNTEAFF. The CDR3 nucleotides are TGTGCCAGCGGCGAGGAAATGAACACTGAAGCTTTCTTT.

CDR3 region: CASSYSPEETQYF. The CDR3 nucleotides are TGTGCCAGCAGTTACTCGCCAGAAGAGACCCAGTACTTC. V and J are TRBV6-5 and TRBJ2-5; D uncertain. The CDR3 totals 13 residues. The V gene lost 0 bases and the J gene lost 3 bases, with 5 bases spanning the gap. The V gene's germline CDR1 is MNHEY and CDR2 SVGAGI.

This clonotype was recorded at least ten times. The rearrangement joins TRBV28 to TRBJ2-3; D remains unclear. V dropped 1 base and J dropped 6 bases, with 17 bases sitting between them. The CDR3 length is 16 residues. Germline CDR1 is MDHEN and CDR2 is SYDVKM. The CDR3 is CASSLSVSRSWDTQYF. CDR3 DNA: TGTGCCAGCAGTTTATCGGTTAGCCGATCCTGGGATACGCAGTATTTT.

Many counts were recorded for this clonotype. V is TRBV2 and J is TRBJ1-5, with 7 bases matching TRBD1. Germline CDR1 reads SNHLY; CDR2 reads FYNNEI. The CDR3 has 13 amino acids. The trim removed 6 bases at V and 5 bases at J, leaving 4 bases unmatched. The CDR3 here is CASRDTGDQPQHF. The CDR3 DNA follows: TGTGCCAGCAGGGATACAGGGGATCAGCCCCAGCATTTT. Based on the CDR3 plus reference TRBV2 and TRBJ1-5, the full variable domain is EPEVTQTPSHQVTQMGQEVILRCVPISNHLYFYWYRQILGQKVEFLVSFYNNEISEKSEIFDDQFSVERPDGSNFTLKIRSTKLEDSAMYFCASRDTGDQPQHFGDGTRLSIL.

At least ten counts were recorded for this clonotype. The V gene is TRBV27, the J gene TRBJ1-4; 10 bases agree with TRBD1. CDR1 MNHEY and CDR2 SMNVEV come from the germline V gene (reference sequence). J was trimmed by 9 bases and V by 6 bases; bases with no gene match: 13. The CDR3 totals 16 residues. CDR3 DNA: TGTGCCAGCAGAACGACAGGGGGCGCATTCTGGAAAAAACTGTTTTTT. This codes for CASRTTGGAFWKKLFF.

This clonotype has a count of ten or more. V is TRBV28 and J is TRBJ1-2; tentative D call: TRBD1 (6 bases). Germline lookup yields CDR1 MDHEN and CDR2 SYDVKM. Trimming removed 9 bases at V and 5 bases at J, with 16 bases between. CDR3 length: 13 residues. The CDR3 sequence is CASTGTRGYGYTF. The CDR3 DNA reads as TGTGCCAGTACAGGGACCAGAGGGTATGGCTACACCTTC.

This clonotype was picked up a small number of times. The V call is TRBV7-9, the J call TRBJ1-1; TRBD1 aligns across 10 bases. The CDR3 is 14 residues long. CDR1 SEHNR and CDR2 FQNEAQ come from the germline V gene (reference sequence). The J segment lost 5 bases and the V segment lost 5 bases, leaving 5 bases of the junction unmatched. The CDR3 DNA follows: TGTGCCAGCAGCGTGACAGGGGGCCGAACTGAAGCTTTCTTT. This codes for CASSVTGGRTEAFF.

There are many counts of this clonotype. The rearrangement links TRBV6-1 to TRBJ1-1, with TRBD1 identical over 10 bases. The CDR3 loop spans 16 amino acids. Germline lookup yields CDR1 MNHNS and CDR2 SASEGT. Trimming at V came to 7 bases and at J to 5 bases, leaving 13 bases not matched to a gene. CDR3 sequence (DNA): TGTGCCAGCAAATTGGGACAGGGGCAGGTGTGGACTGAAGCTTTCTTT. Translated: CASKLGQGQVWTEAFF.

This clonotype was seen many times. V is TRBV5-1 and J is TRBJ2-3; D ambiguous. Trimming removed 0 bases from V and 3 bases from J, with 8 bases in between. In germline, CDR1 is SGHRS, CDR2 YFSETQ. The CDR3 sequence is 14 residues long. CDR3 residues: CASSLASETDTQYF. CDR3 DNA: TGCGCCAGCAGCTTGGCCAGTGAGACAGATACGCAGTATTTT.

This clonotype was counted many times. The rearrangement uses TRBV20-1 and TRBJ1-5, with unresolved D. The CDR3 runs 13 residues. Germline V gives CDR1 DFQATT, CDR2 SNEGSKA (reference sequence). The ends were cut back, 3 bases at V and 7 bases at J, with 13 bases in the middle. CDR3 nucleotides: TGCAGTGCTAGCCTGGGCCCCGGACAGCCCCAGCATTTT. Translating it yields CSASLGPGQPQHF.

This clonotype was seen many times. The J gene is TRBJ2-5, the V gene TRBV18; the D is unclear. The germline V gene has CDR1 KGHSH and CDR2 LQKENI. Between the trimmed V and J ends, which lost 3 bases and 1 base, there was a span of 6 bases. This CDR3 comprises 13 residues. The CDR3 bases are TGTGCCAGCTCACCTGACTCCCAAGAGACCCAGTACTTC. Protein: CASSPDSQETQYF.

This clonotype was detected many times. The chain couples TRBV18 to TRBJ2-7; 8 nucleotides agree with TRBD2. The junction had 8 bases not matched to a gene; V was cut back by 3 bases and J by 7 bases. The CDR3 spans 14 residues. Per the germline V gene, CDR1 is KGHSH and CDR2 is LQKENI. CDR3 in DNA: TGTGCCAGCTCACCCTCAGCGGGGGTTGATGAGCAGTACTTC. This sequence encodes CASSPSAGVDEQYF.

This clonotype was detected many times. This chain connects TRBV6-5 to TRBJ1-6; D gene ambiguous. V dropped 0 bases and J dropped 0 bases, with 6 bases sitting between them. The CDR3 sequence is 16 residues long. The germline CDR1 and CDR2 sequences are MNHEY and SVGAGI. Here the CDR3 DNA reads TGTGCCAGCAGTTACTCGGGGAGCTCCTATAATTCACCCCTCCACTTT. Translated: CASSYSGSSYNSPLHF.

This clonotype was seen ten or more times. CDR3 sequence: CASSLGTVTGYGYTF. In DNA form, the CDR3 reads TGCGCCAGCAGCTTGGGGACAGTCACAGGCTATGGCTACACCTTC. This rearrangement joins TRBV5-1 to TRBJ1-2; maybe TRBD1 (6 bases). Trimming left V 0 bases short and J 4 bases short, with 13 bases between. Germline-derived CDR1 and CDR2 are SGHRS and YFSETQ. The CDR3 is made up of 15 amino acids.

The rearrangement uses TRBV27 and TRBJ2-1; 14 positions match TRBD2. Per the germline V gene, CDR1 is MNHEY and CDR2 is SMNVEV (reference sequence). This CDR3 contains 14 residues. The ends lost 6 bases at V and 6 bases at J; junction bases unmatched: 1. CDR3 loop: CASRGLAGANEQFF. CDR3 coding DNA: TGTGCCAGCAGGGGACTAGCGGGAGCCAATGAGCAGTTCTTC.

This clonotype has at least ten counts. The chain links TRBV20-1 to TRBJ1-6; 7 nucleotides line up with TRBD1. This CDR3 region has 14 residues. V shed 6 bases, J shed 2 bases, and the junction held 4 bases outside the gene matches. The V gene's germline CDR1 is DFQATT and CDR2 SNEGSKA (reference sequence). The CDR3 region has the DNA TGCAGTGCCTCGACAGGGACCTATAATTCACCCCTCCACTTT. It specifies CSASTGTYNSPLHF.

The chain employs TRBV11-3 and TRBJ2-1; 7 bases match TRBD1. Germline CDR1 and CDR2: SGHNT and YENEEA. This CDR3 has 16 amino acids. V was clipped by 1 base and J by 6 bases; unmatched bases: 9. CDR3 residues: CASSLGGGLGPNEQFF. CDR3 sequence (DNA): TGTGCCAGCAGCTTAGGAGGGGGCCTGGGACCCAATGAGCAGTTCTTC.

The chain combines TRBV2 with TRBJ1-4; maybe TRBD1 (5 bases). The germline V gene encodes CDR1 SNHLY and CDR2 FYNNEI. Trimming removed 6 bases at V and 4 bases at J, with 12 bases between. The CDR3 is 14 residues long. The DNA for the CDR3 is TGTGCCAGCAGCAACGGGGCAAATAATGAAAAACTGTTTTTT. It translates to CASSNGANNEKLFF.

This clonotype was seen many times. The chain links TRBV20-1 to TRBJ1-1; unclear D gene. The CDR3 is made up of 13 amino acids. Per germline, CDR1 DFQATT and CDR2 SNEGSKA (reference sequence). Trimming cost V 5 bases and J 1 base, with 11 bases left between them. In DNA form, the CDR3 reads TGCAGTGCTGACGGACTTAAGAACACTGAAGCTTTCTTT. Protein: CSADGLKNTEAFF.

The chain carries TRBV6-1 and TRBJ2-1; 9 bases match TRBD1. The CDR3 loop spans 17 amino acids. The germline CDR1 and CDR2 sequences are MNHNS and SASEGT. The V and J ends lost 6 bases and 4 bases, in that order; junction bases with no gene match: 13. CDR3 region: CASRWTGVSLLYNEQFF. The CDR3 DNA reads as TGTGCCAGCAGGTGGACAGGGGTAAGCCTTCTGTACAATGAGCAGTTCTTC.

This clonotype was counted many times. The gene calls are TRBV28 and TRBJ2-7, with 8 bases fitting TRBD1. The CDR3 spans 16 residues. The V gene's germline CDR1 is MDHEN and CDR2 SYDVKM. Unmatched junction bases numbered 12, after V lost 3 bases and J lost 5 bases. In DNA form, the CDR3 reads TGTGCCAGCAGTTTCCTCCGAGGACAGGGCCTCAACGAGCAGTACTTC. It translates to CASSFLRGQGLNEQYF.

This clonotype occurred many times. The chain is built from TRBV6-2 or TRBV6-3 and TRBJ1-1; TRBD1 is a possible D gene (5 bases). The CDR3 has 14 residues. The V end lost 2 bases, the J end lost 1 base, and 8 bases lay between the germline ends. Germline V CDR1 and CDR2: MNHEY, SVGEGT. The CDR3 spells CASSYTGRNTEAFF. The DNA for the CDR3 is TGTGCCAGCAGTTACACAGGAAGGAACACTGAAGCTTTCTTT.

Ten or more counts support this clonotype. V is TRBV7-2 and J is TRBJ2-7; D gene unclear. V was pared by 1 base and J by 2 bases, with 12 bases between. The germline gives CDR1 SGHTA, CDR2 FQGNSA. The CDR3 has 15 amino acids. CDR3 sequence (DNA): TGTGCCAGCAGCTTAGATCGGTCATCCACCTACGAGCAGTACTTC. Amino acid sequence: CASSLDRSSTYEQYF.

Ten or more counts support this clonotype. The chain joins TRBV5-6 to TRBJ2-1, with 10 bases lining up with TRBD2. The CDR3 length is 15 residues. The V gene end was trimmed by 4 bases and the J gene end by 4 bases; junction bases not matched to a gene: 5. Per germline, CDR1 SGHDT and CDR2 YYEEEE. This chain's CDR3 is CASSLKLAGYNEQFF. The CDR3 nucleotides are TGTGCCAGCAGCCTTAAACTAGCGGGGTACAATGAGCAGTTCTTC.

This clonotype was detected ten times or more. This chain links TRBV15 with TRBJ2-1, with a possible D match to TRBD2 (5 bases). The germline CDR1 and CDR2 sequences are LNHNV and YYDKDF (reference sequence). Trimming took 0 bases from V and 0 from J, leaving 18 bases between them. The CDR3 covers 19 residues. CDR3 protein: CATSRDPFRRTISYNEQFF. CDR3 DNA: TGTGCCACCAGCAGAGATCCCTTCCGGAGGACGATCTCCTACAATGAGCAGTTCTTC.

This clonotype was detected many times. The chain links TRBV30 to TRBJ2-2, with 9 bases that match TRBD1. Germline trimming cut 3 bases from V and 4 bases from J; bases unmatched to any gene: 6. This CDR3 has 15 residues. CDR1 is GTSNPN, CDR2 SVGIG, per germline (reference sequence). The CDR3 loop reads CAWRYRGQGTGELFF. The CDR3 DNA follows: TGTGCCTGGAGATACAGGGGGCAGGGCACCGGGGAGCTGTTTTTT.

The V call is TRBV5-1, the J call TRBJ1-3; maybe TRBD1 (6 bases). Germline V lookup: CDR1 SGHRS, CDR2 YFSETQ. V was clipped by 0 bases and J by 3 bases, with 13 bases between them. The CDR3 consists of 16 residues. The CDR3 bases are TGCGCCAGCAGCTTGGACCCCACAGGGCGTGGAAACACCATATATTTT. It yields the protein CASSLDPTGRGNTIYF.

The chain links TRBV20-1 to TRBJ1-4; D is perhaps TRBD1 (6 bases). V was clipped by 2 bases and J by 5 bases, with 9 bases between them. CDR3 size: 13 residues. Germline V gene lookup returns CDR1 DFQATT and CDR2 SNEGSKA (reference sequence). CDR3 in DNA: TGCAGTGCTAGAAGTCAGGGGAATGAAAAACTGTTTTTT. It yields the protein CSARSQGNEKLFF.

This clonotype was recorded many times. The genes are TRBV29-1 and TRBJ1-5; the D is unclear. CDR1 is SQVTM, CDR2 ANQGSEA, per germline. The germline V and J ends were trimmed by 4 bases and 7 bases, with 11 bases remaining between them. The CDR3 spans 12 residues. The CDR3 DNA reads as TGCAGCGTTGGAGGGTACGAACAGCCCCAGCATTTT. Translating it yields CSVGGYEQPQHF. Based on the CDR3 plus reference TRBV29-1 and TRBJ1-5, the full variable domain is SAVISQKPSRDICQRGTSLTIQCQVDSQVTMMFWYRQQPGQSLTLIATANQGSEATYESGFVIDKFPISRPNLTFSTLTVSNMSPEDSSIYLCSVGGYEQPQHFGDGTRLSIL.

The chain employs TRBV3-1 and TRBJ2-3; 8 bases match TRBD1. The germline V gene encodes CDR1 LGHDT and CDR2 YNNKEL (reference sequence). The CDR3 runs 13 residues. V trimming: 8 bases; J trimming: 6 bases; junction bases outside the gene matches: 7. CDR3 protein: CASLDRGFDTQYF. The CDR3 nucleotides read TGTGCCAGCCTCGACAGGGGCTTTGATACGCAGTATTTT.